This TCR beta chain derives from a study of regulatory T cells in long-lasting Graves disease. The authors built TCR beta libraries using iRepertoire HTBI primers and Arm-PCR of CDR3 regions. TCRdb passed the multiplex PCR reads through MiXCR, listing each CDR3 protein once. Of fewer than 450,000 distinct CDR3 sequences in the sample, 23% are singletons; the top ten hold about a quarter. The time point: persistent/refractory GD, antithyroid drugs over 5 years with positive TRAb. There was RNA extracted from PBMCs, and the TCR library was made from it. Graves' disease diagnosis used American Thyroid Association guidelines. Enrollment of patients was through an endocrinology department in Xi'an, China. This clonotype was counted at least ten times. Its matching antigen is unknown. Study-level findings and limits: Persistent disease favored TRBV28, TRBJ1-2 and TRBJ2-5. Persistent patients had more shared public clonotypes (about 2,700) than new patients (966).

The CDR3 consists of 15 residues. With 7 bases clipped from V and 0 bases from J, the junction kept 10 bases outside the gene matches. Germline CDR1 and CDR2: SQVTM and ANQGSEA. This chain connects TRBV29-1 to TRBJ1-1, with 8 bases identical to TRBD1. This receptor was identified in a female donor with Graves disease. This sample comprised peripheral blood mononuclear cells (PBMCs), obtained when the disease was refractory, from a patient treated with antithyroid drugs. The CDR3 DNA is TGCAGCGCACGGCGTGCAGGGGGCCTGAACACTGAAGCTTTCTTT. Protein sequence: CSARRAGGLNTEAFF.